Sequencing of this T cell receptor (beta chain) was carried out in a study of T cells in Graves' hyperthyroidism and ophthalmopathy. Germline V lookup: CDR1 SEHNR, CDR2 FQNEAQ (reference sequence). The CDR3 is made up of 12 amino acids. V lost 3 bases and J lost 7, with 7 bases in between. Regarding this clonotype: What it recognizes is unknown.

General study points: Blood samples included most of the expanded thyroid clonotypes exceeding 0.001.

It was RNA transcripts that yielded the amplified TCR beta CDR3 regions. RT-PCR in the first round (using the HTBI primer set) targeted the TCR CDR3. A single record per CDR3 protein comes from TCRdb applying MiXCR to the multiplex PCR reads. The data hold approximately 560,000 distinct CDR3 sequences, with 15% to 17% observed a single time. An absence of ophthalmopathy progression within 18 months meant stable Graves' hyperthyroidism. Uncontrolled infection, other autoimmune disease, pregnancy or lactation barred patients from enrollment. Sequenced sample: blood. The rearrangement joins TRBV7-9 to TRBJ2-1; D is ambiguous. This TCR derives from a woman in her 30s with Graves' hyperthyroidism. DNA for the CDR3: TGTGCCAGCAGCTTTGATGATAATGAGCAGTTCTTC. Its translation is CASSFDDNEQFF.